Listed below are T cell receptor beta chains from one sample, sequenced in a study of T cell repertoires in cytomegalovirus infection. These receptors are not linked to any known antigen. TCRdb re-analysed the reads in MiXCR, keeping a single row per CDR3 protein. This sample has about 480,000 distinct CDR3 sequences, with 33% found just once. The sample in question was cultured PBMCs, obtained from culture after CMV antigen stimulation. Receptor source: a human donor in good health (CMV status not recorded). Some clones in this sample may be carry-over from other donors' samples. Both conserved end residues are trimmed from each CDR3. Each record gives: V gene, J gene, CDR3 protein.

V gene: TRBV6-2/TRBV6-3; J gene: TRBJ2-7; CDR3 protein: ASSYSVSHSYEQY
V gene: TRBV7-2; J gene: TRBJ2-1; CDR3 protein: ASSLEGQGGNEQF
V gene: TRBV9; J gene: TRBJ1-4; CDR3 protein: ASSVRGEKLF
V gene: TRBV7-2; J gene: TRBJ2-5; CDR3 protein: AEGELGSETQC
V gene: TRBV12-3/TRBV12-4; J gene: TRBJ2-6; CDR3 protein: ASSRPGTGGTGANVLT
V gene: TRBV7-2; J gene: TRBJ2-5; CDR3 protein: ASSLETGGGISRETQY
V gene: TRBV23-1; J gene: TRBJ1-5; CDR3 protein: ASSQSPDRGSNQPQH
V gene: TRBV6-6; J gene: TRBJ2-7; CDR3 protein: ATRGGGLGYEQY
V gene: TRBV24-1; J gene: TRBJ2-3; CDR3 protein: ATSDLSSRGGTDTQY
V gene: TRBV18; J gene: TRBJ1-1; CDR3 protein: ASSPRTVMNTEAF
V gene: TRBV6-1; J gene: TRBJ1-5; CDR3 protein: ASSARQRLNQPQH
V gene: TRBV28; J gene: TRBJ1-1; CDR3 protein: ASSSPATGYTEAF
V gene: TRBV7-6; J gene: TRBJ2-7; CDR3 protein: ASSPQDKTYEQY
V gene: TRBV12-3/TRBV12-4; J gene: TRBJ1-5; CDR3 protein: ASSPGTKGNQPQH
V gene: TRBV7-8; J gene: TRBJ2-7; CDR3 protein: ASSLPPSGSTYEQY
V gene: TRBV12-5; J gene: TRBJ2-1; CDR3 protein: ASGLAERNEQF
V gene: TRBV18; J gene: TRBJ2-7; CDR3 protein: ASSTRTSVNEQY
V gene: TRBV6-6; J gene: TRBJ1-1; CDR3 protein: ATTYSLQGPHMNTEAF